The T cell receptor beta chain described here comes from a study of vaccination effects on CD4 cells after COVID-19. About the research overall: Sequencing in the ViraFEST assay came after antigen-specific CD4+ T cells had been expanded with viral peptide pools, which were used to stimulate PBMC.

Study-level results: Healthy vaccine recipients' vaccine-induced clones were almost all SARS-CoV-2 mono-reactive.

This clone was seen more than once but under ten times. Its antigen is unknown. Measured with immunoSEQ multiplex PCR; TCRdb has only the in-frame clones, and not every one. The sample records 70,000 or so clones, approximately 80% being singletons. The V gene's germline CDR1 is SGHDN and CDR2 FVKESK. Trimming removed 7 bases at V and 7 bases at J, with 13 bases between. This CDR3 region has 13 residues. Researchers isolated CD4+ T cells once roughly ten days of culture had elapsed. The study found no prior SARS-CoV-2 infection in the vaccine recipients, who tested negative for nucleocapsid antibodies.

The receptor was isolated from a human donor who received a COVID-19 vaccine. Source: CD4+ T cells from PBMCs cultured without peptide, taken before COVID-19 vaccination. V usage is TRBV14 and J usage is TRBJ1-4; D unclear. CDR3 residues: CASTTSSSEKLFF. CDR3 DNA sequence: TGTGCCAGCACCACAAGTTCGAGTGAAAAACTGTTTTTT.